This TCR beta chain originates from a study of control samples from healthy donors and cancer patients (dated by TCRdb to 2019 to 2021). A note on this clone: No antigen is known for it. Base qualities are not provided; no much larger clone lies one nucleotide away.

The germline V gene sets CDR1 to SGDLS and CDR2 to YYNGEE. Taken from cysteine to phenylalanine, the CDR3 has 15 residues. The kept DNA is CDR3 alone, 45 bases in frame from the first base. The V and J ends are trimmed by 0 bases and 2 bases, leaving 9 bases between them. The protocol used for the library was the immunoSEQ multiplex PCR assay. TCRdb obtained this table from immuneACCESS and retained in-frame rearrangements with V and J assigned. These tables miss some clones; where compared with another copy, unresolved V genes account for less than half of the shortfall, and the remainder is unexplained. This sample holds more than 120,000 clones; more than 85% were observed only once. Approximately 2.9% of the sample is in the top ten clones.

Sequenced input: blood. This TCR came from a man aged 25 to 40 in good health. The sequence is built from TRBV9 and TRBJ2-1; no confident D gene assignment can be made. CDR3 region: CASSVGAGTYNEQFF. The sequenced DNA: TGTGCCAGCAGCGTAGGGGCAGGAACCTACAATGAGCAGTTCTTC.